This is a list of T cell receptor beta chains from one sample in a study of tumor-infiltrating lymphocytes in primary liver carcinoma. TCRdb reprocessed the multiplex PCR reads with MiXCR, giving one entry per CDR3 protein. Of 100,000 to 150,000 distinct CDR3 sequences in the sample, around 60% were seen once. The sequenced material came from liver tumor tissue from sampling region 3. The receptor source for this set is a woman aged 55-70 years with primary liver carcinoma and hepatitis B virus infection. Both conserved end residues are part of each CDR3. Fields, in order: V gene, D gene, J gene, clone size, CDR3 protein, CDR3 DNA. The D gene is left open where the match is weak. Size values are once, few and many counts, or a class for expanded clones, and some rows have none.

>TRBV13|TRBD2|TRBJ2-7|many
CASSLSWGGEQYF
TGTGCCAGCAGCCTCTCTTGGGGGGGCGAGCAGTACTTC
>TRBV19|TRBD2|TRBJ2-2|-
CASSRQGLAGPENTGELFF
TGTGCCAGTAGTAGGCAGGGACTAGCGGGACCAGAGAACACCGGGGAGCTGTTTTTT
>TRBV11-2|TRBD1|TRBJ2-3|-
CVSSLEVRTGVTDTQYF
TGTGTCAGCAGCCTAGAGGTTCGTACAGGGGTCACAGATACGCAGTATTTT
>TRBV12-3/TRBV12-4|TRBD2|TRBJ2-2|-
CTSRKTAGASGRGRTRELFF
TGTACCAGCAGAAAAACTGCTGGCGCTAGCGGGAGAGGGAGGACCAGGGAGCTGTTTTTT
>TRBV29-1|TRBD2|TRBJ2-1|-
CSDGTNGNEQFF
TGCAGCGATGGGACTAACGGCAATGAGCAGTTCTTC
>TRBV11-3|-|TRBJ1-1|-
CASSLAGVNIEAFF
TGTGCCAGCAGCTTGGCGGGGGTCAACATTGAAGCTTTCTTT
>TRBV6-2/TRBV6-3|-|TRBJ2-3|many
CASSQGDTQYF
TGTGCCAGCAGCCAGGGGGATACGCAGTATTTT
>TRBV12-3/TRBV12-4|TRBD2|TRBJ2-1|-
CACNDLRTSGYSEQFF
TGTGCCTGCAACGACCTCCGGACTAGCGGTTACAGTGAGCAGTTCTTC
>TRBV5-4|TRBD1|TRBJ2-1|many
CASSLDRGRNYNEQFF
TGTGCCAGCAGCTTAGACAGGGGGCGAAACTACAATGAGCAGTTCTTC
>TRBV7-9|-|TRBJ1-2|many
CASSLENYGYTF
TGTGCCAGCAGCTTAGAGAACTATGGCTACACCTTC
>TRBV6-2/TRBV6-3|TRBD2|TRBJ2-5|many
CASRDGTNGVTQYF
TGTGCCAGCAGGGATGGGACTAACGGGGTGACCCAGTACTTC
>TRBV5-8|-|TRBJ1-1|-
CASRRAGLNAEAFF
TGTGCCAGCAGGCGGGCGGGGCTGAACGCTGAAGCTTTCTTT
>TRBV10-2|-|TRBJ2-1|-
CASGQAENEQFF
TGCGCCAGCGGTCAAGCTGAGAATGAGCAGTTCTTC
>TRBV11-2|-|TRBJ2-3|-
CVNNLVGSTNTQYF
TGTGTCAACAACTTAGTTGGGAGCACGAATACGCAGTATTTT
>TRBV11-2|-|TRBJ2-2|-
CAGSLDRTGELVF
TGTGCTGGCAGCTTAGATAGGACTGGGGAGCTGGTTTTT
>TRBV11-2|-|TRBJ1-2|-
CASGLDLVGSDYTF
TGTGCCAGCGGATTAGATCTAGTAGGTTCAGACTACACCTTC
>TRBV29-1|-|TRBJ2-5|many
CSVIKPGAGETQYF
TGCAGCGTTATCAAACCGGGAGCAGGGGAGACCCAGTACTTC